A selection of T cell receptor beta chains follows, all from one sample in a study of T cell responses to AZD1222 COVID-19 vaccine. Data came from immunoSEQ multiplex PCR; TCRdb stores just in-frame clones and leaves some out. Of approximately 150,000 clones listed, roughly 86% were seen once; the top ten hold approximately 5%. The sequences come from peripheral blood, collected 28 days after the second AZD1222 dose. Receptors were obtained from an adult who received the AZD1222 COVID-19 vaccine. Both conserved end residues are part of each CDR3. D genes are given only for firm matches. The size entry is marked missing in some rows and otherwise reads once, few, many or a size class.

V	D	J	size	DNA	CDR3
TRBV18	TRBD1	TRBJ1-1	.	TGTGCCAGCTCACAACAGGGGAGGGATGCTGAAGCTTTCTTT	CASSQQGRDAEAFF
TRBV29-1	TRBD1	TRBJ2-3	.	TGCAGCGCACTGACAGGGGGGTCGGATACGCAGTATTTT	CSALTGGSDTQYF
TRBV11-2	.	TRBJ1-4	.	TGTGCCAGCAGCCCTCCGATACGTGAAAAACTGTTTTTT	CASSPPIREKLFF
TRBV9	.	TRBJ1-2	.	TGTGCCAGCACCCCCCGAACTCTAGATGGCTACACCTTC	CASTPRTLDGYTF
TRBV10-1	.	TRBJ1-5	once	TGCGCCAGCAAAGATCAGCATTTT	CASKDQHF
TRBV28	.	TRBJ1-2	.	TGTGCCAGCAGTTTGCACCCATCAGGACCCTATGGCTACACCTTC	CASSLHPSGPYGYTF
TRBV4-1	.	TRBJ2-1	.	TGCGCCAGCAGCCTCCGGGACCTGAGCTCCTACAATGAGCAGTTCTTC	CASSLRDLSSYNEQFF
TRBV3-1/TRBV3-2	.	TRBJ1-1	once	TGTGCCAGCAGCCCCGGAGGCCAGAACACTGAAGCTTTCTTT	CASSPGGQNTEAFF
TRBV19	.	TRBJ1-1	.	TGTGCCAGTAGTTACAAGAACACTGAAGCTTTCTTT	CASSYKNTEAFF
TRBV6-5	.	TRBJ1-2	.	TGTGCCAGCAGCATAGACCTAAACTATGGCTACACCTTC	CASSIDLNYGYTF
TRBV27	.	TRBJ2-3	.	TGTGCCAGCAGATCCGCCACAGATACGCAGTATTTT	CASRSATDTQYF
TRBV30	.	TRBJ1-5	.	TGTGCCTGGAGTCCCTCAGGGAACAATCAGCCCCAGCATTTT	CAWSPSGNNQPQHF
TRBV18	TRBD1	TRBJ1-5	.	TGTGCCAGCAGCCGCGACAGGGATCAGCCCCAGCATTTT	CASSRDRDQPQHF
TRBV7-9	.	TRBJ2-5	.	TGTGCCAGCAGCGCCGGGGAGACCCAGTACTTC	CASSAGETQYF
TRBV4-1	.	TRBJ1-4	.	TGCGCCAGCAGCCAAAGTTTAGGAACTAATGAAAAACTGTTTTTT	CASSQSLGTNEKLFF
TRBV27	.	TRBJ2-1	few	TGTGCCAGCAGTCCAGAGGGGGAAAGCGCTAGCTCCTACAATGAGCAGTTCTTC	CASSPEGESASSYNEQFF
TRBV3-1/TRBV3-2	.	TRBJ2-7	few	TGTGCCAGCAGCCAAGGGCGCGGACAGCAGTACTTC	CASSQGRGQQYF
TRBV6-5	.	TRBJ1-6	.	TGTGCCAGCAGTCCCCGAGCGAATTCACCCCTCCACTTT	CASSPRANSPLHF
TRBV6-1	.	TRBJ1-1	.	TGTGCCAGCAGTGAAGCCTTGAAATCCGGACGCGCAGGCACTGAAGCTTTCTTT	CASSEALKSGRAGTEAFF
TRBV7-8	TRBD1	TRBJ1-2	.	TGTGCCAGCAGCTACGACAGGGCTGGCTACACCTTC	CASSYDRAGYTF
TRBV6-1	TRBD1	TRBJ2-7	.	TGTGCCAGCAGTGAATCCCTGACAGGGGTCGAGCAGTACTTC	CASSESLTGVEQYF
TRBV5-1	.	TRBJ1-1	.	TGCGCCAGCAGCAAGAAGGTAGGGACGGAGAACACTGAAGCTTTCTTT	CASSKKVGTENTEAFF
TRBV30	TRBD1	TRBJ1-5	.	TGTGCCTGGAGTGTAGGGCAGGGGGCCAATCAGCCCCAGCATTTT	CAWSVGQGANQPQHF
TRBV4-2	TRBD2	TRBJ2-1	.	TGTGCCAGCAGCCCCACTAGCGGGGACTACAATGAGCAGTTCTTC	CASSPTSGDYNEQFF
TRBV6-1	TRBD1	TRBJ2-1	.	TGTGCCAGCAGTGACCCTCTAGGGGACAGGGTCCGCAATGAGCAGTTCTTC	CASSDPLGDRVRNEQFF
TRBV19	TRBD1	TRBJ1-4	.	TGTGCCCGACCGACAGGGGATGTTAATGGGAAACTGTTTTTT	CARPTGDVNGKLFF
TRBV7-9	.	TRBJ1-1	.	TGTGCCAGCAGCTTAGTTGCCAGTTTCGTGATGAACACTGAAGCTTTCTTT	CASSLVASFVMNTEAFF
TRBV7-8	.	TRBJ1-4	.	TGTGCCAGCAGCTTAGGGCAGAATGAAAAACTGTTTTTT	CASSLGQNEKLFF
TRBV6-6	.	TRBJ1-3	.	TGTGCCAGCAGTGACGGGGTGGGCTCTGGAAACACCATATATTTT	CASSDGVGSGNTIYF
TRBV7-2	TRBD1	TRBJ1-1	.	TGTGCCAGCAGCTCCGACAGGGCGACGACTGAAGCTTTCTTT	CASSSDRATTEAFF
TRBV19	TRBD1	TRBJ1-1	.	TGTGCCAGTAGTATAAAGGGACAGATCACTGAAGCTTTCTTT	CASSIKGQITEAFF
TRBV3-1/TRBV3-2	TRBD2	TRBJ2-1	.	TGTGCCAGCAGCTTTGGACTAGCGGGTAATGAGCAGTTCTTC	CASSFGLAGNEQFF
TRBV5-1	.	TRBJ1-1	many	TGCGCCAGCAGCTTGGTTCAGGGTAGCACTGAAGCTTTCTTT	CASSLVQGSTEAFF
TRBV7-2	TRBD2	TRBJ2-3	.	TGTGCCAGCAGCTCCACTAGCGGGGCCCACACAGATACGCAGTATTTT	CASSSTSGAHTDTQYF
TRBV7-9	TRBD1	TRBJ2-5	.	TGTGCCAGCAGGGGAGGGACAGGGGAACAGACCCAGTACTTC	CASRGGTGEQTQYF
TRBV18	TRBD1	TRBJ1-1	.	TGTGCCAGCTCACAAGCCGGGACAGCCAACACTGAAGCTTTCTTT	CASSQAGTANTEAFF
TRBV9	.	TRBJ1-1	.	TGTGCCAGCAGAGGGCCGGGCGAGAACACTGAAGCTTTCTTT	CASRGPGENTEAFF
TRBV6-4	TRBD1	TRBJ2-3	once	TGTGCCAGCAGTGACTCGCCAGGGGGTTTAGATACGCAGTATTTT	CASSDSPGGLDTQYF
TRBV5-8	.	TRBJ2-3	.	TGTGCCAGCAGCTTGGCCAATCAGGGGAGGAGCACAGATACGCAGTATTTT	CASSLANQGRSTDTQYF
TRBV24-1	TRBD1	TRBJ2-2	once	TGTGCCACCAGTGATCAAGACAGGGGCAACACCGGGGAGCTGTTTTTT	CATSDQDRGNTGELFF
TRBV5-1	.	TRBJ1-5	.	TGCGCCAGCAGCTTGGAAGGGGTCAATCAGCCCCAGCATTTT	CASSLEGVNQPQHF
TRBV7-6	.	TRBJ2-2	.	TGTGCCAGCAGCTTAGAATCGCCCACCGGGGAGCTGTTTTTT	CASSLESPTGELFF
TRBV29-1	.	TRBJ2-2	.	TGCAGCGTTGAATTGGGGAACACCGGGGAGCTGTTTTTT	CSVELGNTGELFF
TRBV7-2	.	TRBJ2-3	.	TGTGCCAGCAGCTTAGGGGCCGGGGATACGCAGTATTTT	CASSLGAGDTQYF
TRBV15	.	TRBJ2-4	.	TGTGCCACCAGCAGGAGGAGGGGTAGTGCCAAAAACATTCAGTACTTC	CATSRRRGSAKNIQYF